These 2 T cell receptor beta chains share one sample of origin, sequenced in a study of PD-1 blockade in classical Hodgkin lymphoma. Every patient was affected by relapse after autologous stem cell transplantation, while exposure to brentuximab vedotin was not uniform. Using magnetic negative selection, the CD4+ T cells were separated out of thawed PBMCs. Some clones are missing from TCRdb's copy, which holds only in-frame ones; the method was immunoSEQ multiplex PCR. The sample contains about 24,000 clones, less than 90% of which appear only once. Sequencing used CD4+ T cells from blood, obtained at baseline. All receptors come from a human donor with classical Hodgkin lymphoma.

J is TRBJ2-7 and V is TRBV4-2, with D perhaps assigned TRBD1 or TRBD2 (7 bases each). V dropped 1 base and J dropped 2 bases, with 12 bases sitting between them. This CDR3 has 15 residues. Germline loops: CDR1 LGHNA, CDR2 YNFKEQ. Written as DNA, the CDR3 is TGTGCCAGCAGCCAAGCAAGCGGGACAGCCTACGAGCAGTACTTC. It encodes CASSQASGTAYEQYF.

The chain links TRBV25-1 to TRBJ1-2; D is perhaps TRBD1 (5 bases). Per germline, CDR1 MGHDK and CDR2 SYGVNS. The CDR3 sequence is 14 residues long. The ends were cut back, 2 bases at V and 4 bases at J, with 11 bases in the middle. CDR3 in DNA: TGTGCCAGCAGTGAACTCGGGGGGGGCTATGGCTACACCTTC. Translated: CASSELGGGYGYTF.